A selection of T cell receptor beta chains follows, all from one sample in a study of molecular identifiers for immune sequencing clone quantification. TCRdb passed the PCR reads through MiXCR, listing each CDR3 protein once. The sample has roughly 630,000 distinct CDR3 sequences, about 25% seen once. Sequenced input: naive CD8+ T cells from blood, with Jurkat cell RNA spiked in. The receptors derive from a human donor in good health. Some libraries in this study had Jurkat cell RNA spiked in. Each CDR3 is given with its conserved first and last residue. D genes are given only for firm matches. Clone size is given for some rows only: seen once, a few or many times, or a class if the clone is expanded.

d_gene	v_gene	abundance	len	j_gene	CDR3nt	CDR3aa
NA	TRBV14	few	14	TRBJ2-3	TGTGCCAGCAGCCAGGACCGATTGAGAATTACGCAGTATTTT	CASSQDRLRITQYF
NA	TRBV15	NA	15	TRBJ1-1	TGTGCCACCAGCAGGGAACAGGGCCTGAACACTGAAGCTTTCTTT	CATSREQGLNTEAFF
NA	TRBV18	few	13	TRBJ1-1	TGTGCCAGCTCACCACAGGGGGAGGCTGAAGCTTTCTTT	CASSPQGEAEAFF
NA	TRBV28	NA	18	TRBJ2-5	TGTGCCAGCAGTTTATTACTCCCCGACAGGTGGGACGGCGAGACCCAGTACTTC	CASSLLLPDRWDGETQYF
NA	TRBV29-1	NA	14	TRBJ2-5	TGCAGCGTTGTAGATTGGGGGGCAGAAGAGCCCCAGTACTTC	CSVVDWGAEEPQYF
NA	TRBV7-9	many	13	TRBJ2-6	TGTGCCAGCAGCTACTCTGGGGCCAACGTCCTGACTTTC	CASSYSGANVLTF
NA	TRBV11-2	NA	13	TRBJ2-3	TGTGCCAGCACCACATGGAGCGATAATACGCAGTATTTT	CASTTWSDNTQYF
TRBD2	TRBV9	few	16	TRBJ2-3	TGTGCCAGCAGCGTAGGTAGCGGGGGAGGCACAGATACGCAGTATTTT	CASSVGSGGGTDTQYF
NA	TRBV29-1	many	12	TRBJ2-7	TGCAGCGTTGACTCTGGGGTCCACGAGCAGTACTTC	CSVDSGVHEQYF
NA	TRBV28	many	14	TRBJ1-1	TGTGCCAGCAGTTGGGGAGGGGAAGGCACTGAAGCTTTCTTT	CASSWGGEGTEAFF
NA	TRBV12-3/TRBV12-4	many	13	TRBJ1-2	TGTGCCAGCAGTTTACCAGGGAACTATGGCTACACCTTC	CASSLPGNYGYTF
NA	TRBV2	many	14	TRBJ2-3	TGTGCCACCCAAGGGGGGTCGGGCACAGATACGCAGTATTTT	CATQGGSGTDTQYF
NA	TRBV5-8	few	15	TRBJ1-2	TGTGCCAGCAGCTTAGAGGCGGTACCTAACTATGGCTACACCTTC	CASSLEAVPNYGYTF
TRBD2	TRBV3-1	NA	14	TRBJ2-7	TGCACTGGGGGGACTAGCGGGGGACTTGGAGAGCAGTACTTC	CTGGTSGGLGEQYF
NA	TRBV29-1	few	17	TRBJ2-7	TGCAGCGTTTTAACCCCATCTCCCGGACTGATGGGCTACGAGCAGTACTTC	CSVLTPSPGLMGYEQYF
TRBD1	TRBV4-1	NA	14	TRBJ2-7	TGCGCCGGCAGCCAAGGGACAGGAGCCTACGAGCAGTACTTC	CAGSQGTGAYEQYF
NA	TRBV19	NA	14	TRBJ2-7	TGTGCCAGTAGTAAACAGGGTTCGGCCTACGAGCAGTACTTC	CASSKQGSAYEQYF
NA	TRBV5-6	many	13	TRBJ1-1	TGTGCCAGCAGCTCCACAAGGGACACTGAAGCTTTCTTT	CASSSTRDTEAFF
NA	TRBV2	few	14	TRBJ1-6	TGTGCCAGCAGTGCCCGGGGTGGTAATTCACCCCTCCACTTT	CASSARGGNSPLHF
NA	TRBV5-1	few	15	TRBJ2-2	TGCGCCAGCAGCCCAAACCTCCTGGGCACCGGGGAGCTGTTTTTT	CASSPNLLGTGELFF
NA	TRBV7-2	many	16	TRBJ2-3	TGTGCCAGCAGCTTAGATTTGGTTGCGGGATCAGATACGCAGTATTTT	CASSLDLVAGSDTQYF
TRBD2	TRBV4-1	many	16	TRBJ2-1	TGCGCCAGCAGCCAAATAGGACTAGCGGGGGACAATGAGCAGTTCTTC	CASSQIGLAGDNEQFF
NA	TRBV5-4	many	11	TRBJ2-1	TGTGCCAGCAGCATATACGGTGAGCAGTTCTTC	CASSIYGEQFF
NA	TRBV7-3	few	13	TRBJ2-7	TGTGCCAACAGCTGCGGTGAGGGAGGCGAGCAGTACTTC	CANSCGEGGEQYF
NA	TRBV29-1	few	12	TRBJ2-1	TGCAGCGTTGGCGGACTATACGATGAGCAGTTCTTC	CSVGGLYDEQFF
TRBD2	TRBV12-3/TRBV12-4	few	14	TRBJ2-7	TGTGCCAGCAGTAGCGGGGACGGAGCCTGCGAGCAGTACTTC	CASSSGDGACEQYF
NA	TRBV7-9	few	14	TRBJ2-5	TGTGCCAGCAGTGACGGTGTAGCGGAAGAGACCCAGTACTTC	CASSDGVAEETQYF